This T cell receptor beta chain emerged from a study of blood T cell repertoires in COVID-19. This table comes from immunoSEQ multiplex PCR, and its TCRdb copy is limited to in-frame clones, with some not included. Of about 60,000 clones in the sample, 70% to 90% were seen once. This CDR3 contains 13 residues. From germline, CDR1 is ENHRY and CDR2 SYGVKD. V was clipped by 10 bases and J by 0 bases; unmatched bases: 6. Sequenced material: peripheral blood. The J gene is TRBJ2-7, the V gene TRBV10-3; 7 bases fit TRBD1. The clonotype comes from an older woman with active COVID-19. In nucleotides, the CDR3 is TGTGCCACCGGACAGGTTAGCTCCTACGAGCAGTACTTC. The encoded protein is CATGQVSSYEQYF.